The 26 T cell receptor beta chains listed next were all sequenced from one sample in a study of T cells in localized non-small cell lung cancer. Profiling relied on immunoSEQ multiplex PCR, and the TCRdb table lists in-frame clones only, not all of them. This table holds 70,000 to 85,000 clones, less than 85% found once. The sample here was peripheral blood, taken before any cancer treatment. The receptors come from a female donor at least 60 years old with stage I lung adenocarcinoma.

The table lists this clone with a count of one. The V call is TRBV5-4, the J call TRBJ2-5; the match to TRBD2 covers 11 bases. The V gene end was trimmed by 4 bases and the J gene end by 5 bases; junction bases not matched to a gene: 13. Per the germline V gene, CDR1 is SGHNT and CDR2 is YYREEE (reference sequence). This CDR3 contains 17 residues. The CDR3 protein is CASSRGIAGGSRETQYF. The CDR3 DNA reads TGTGCCAGCAGCCGAGGAATAGCGGGGGGGTCTCGCGAGACCCAGTACTTC.

This clone was counted a single time. The gene calls are TRBV5-4 and TRBJ1-1; 11 nucleotides match TRBD1. V was clipped by 4 bases and J by 4 bases; unmatched bases: 3. The CDR3 totals 14 residues. Germline V gene lookup returns CDR1 SGHNT and CDR2 YYREEE (reference sequence). The CDR3 sequence is CASSPGTGGTEAFF. The CDR3 nucleotides read TGTGCCAGCAGCCCCGGGACAGGGGGCACTGAAGCTTTCTTT.

This chain uses TRBV6-6 with TRBJ2-7, with a tentative D call TRBD1 (5 bases). Germline loops: CDR1 MNHNY, CDR2 SVGAGI (reference sequence). The CDR3 runs 14 residues. V was pared by 5 bases and J by 3 bases, with 14 bases between. For the CDR3, the DNA is TGTGCCAGCAGTCCACGACAGAGAAACTACGAGCAGTACTTC. This sequence encodes CASSPRQRNYEQYF.

This clone was counted many times. The V call is TRBV7-8, the J call TRBJ2-7; a weak D match, TRBD1 (6 bases). Trimming took off 6 bases at V and 4 bases at J, with 19 bases between the two ends. Germline CDR1 and CDR2: SGHVS and FQNEAQ. This CDR3 has 15 amino acids. DNA for the CDR3: TGTGCCAGCAGGGGTTCCAGGGGTCCGCCTTACGAGCAGTACTTC. Amino acid sequence: CASRGSRGPPYEQYF. Based on the CDR3 plus reference TRBV7-8 and TRBJ2-7, the full variable domain is GAGVSQSPRYKVAKRGQDVALRCDPISGHVSLFWYQQALGQGPEFLTYFQNEAQLDKSGLPSDRFFAERPEGSVSTLKIQRTQQEDSAVYLCASRGSRGPPYEQYFGPGTRLTVT.

This clone was seen only once. The chain is built from TRBV7-9 and TRBJ1-1; D unresolved. There are 13 residues in the CDR3. The V gene lost 4 bases and the J gene lost 4 bases, with 10 bases spanning the gap. In germline, CDR1 is SEHNR, CDR2 FQNEAQ (reference sequence). For the CDR3, the DNA is TGTGCCAGCAGCTCGTACAGCCCCACTGAAGCTTTCTTT. Its protein is CASSSYSPTEAFF. Based on the CDR3 plus reference TRBV7-9 and TRBJ1-1, the full variable domain is DTGVSQNPRHKITKRGQNVTFRCDPISEHNRLYWYRQTLGQGPEFLTYFQNEAQLEKSRLLSDRFSAERPKGSFSTLEIQRTEQGDSAMYLCASSSYSPTEAFFGQGTRLTVV.

This chain links TRBV15 with TRBJ2-5; D is possibly TRBD2 (5 bases). The CDR3 sequence is 14 residues long. From germline, CDR1 is LNHNV and CDR2 YYDKDF (reference sequence). Trimming stripped 0 bases from V and 4 bases from J, with 9 bases between. This CDR3 reads CATSRDRAGETQYF. In DNA, the CDR3 is TGTGCCACCAGCAGAGACCGGGCGGGAGAGACCCAGTACTTC.

The rearrangement joins TRBV13 to TRBJ1-5, with a tentative D call TRBD1 (6 bases). Germline V gene sequence: CDR1 PRHDT, CDR2 FYEKMQ (reference sequence). This CDR3 comprises 16 residues. With 2 bases removed from V and 7 bases from J, the gap between germline ends came to 18 bases. The CDR3 DNA sequence: TGTGCCAGCAGCTTAACAACGGGAAAGGGGGAACAGCCCCAGCATTTT. Protein: CASSLTTGKGEQPQHF.

V gene TRBV4-3 combines with J gene TRBJ1-5; no clear D. CDR3 length equals 14 residues. CDR1 is LGHNA, CDR2 YSLEER, per germline. V was shortened by 3 bases and J by 3 bases, with 9 bases between the two germline ends. CDR3 sequence (DNA): TGCGCCAGCAGCCAGAATATGAACAATCAGCCCCAGCATTTT. Protein product: CASSQNMNNQPQHF.

The table lists this clone with a count of one. This chain uses TRBV4-2 with TRBJ1-5; a weak D match, TRBD1 (6 bases). CDR1 LGHNA and CDR2 YNFKEQ come from the germline V gene. There are 16 residues in the CDR3. Between the trimmed V and J ends, which lost 4 bases and 0 bases, there was a span of 13 bases. CDR3 DNA: TGTGCCAGCAGCCGAGCACAGGGTAATAGCAATCAGCCCCAGCATTTT. Encoded protein: CASSRAQGNSNQPQHF.

V is TRBV28 and J is TRBJ1-6, with a tentative D call TRBD1 (5 bases). The CDR3 runs 15 residues. CDR1 is MDHEN and CDR2 is SYDVKM in the germline V gene. The V and J ends lost 5 bases and 14 bases respectively, with 22 bases between them. CDR3 sequence reads: CASSPPGPPEITLHF. CDR3 in DNA: TGTGCCAGCAGTCCACCGGGACCTCCCGAAATCACCCTCCACTTT.

The CDR3 DNA reads as TGTGCCAGCAGCTTGGGACGCTACGAGCAGTACTTC. Translated: CASSLGRYEQYF. The V call is TRBV5-4, the J call TRBJ2-7; D gene unclear. The CDR3 sequence is 12 residues long. Germline loops: CDR1 SGHNT, CDR2 YYREEE (reference sequence). V dropped 0 bases and J dropped 3 bases, with 4 bases sitting between them.

This clone was seen a handful of times. The V and J genes are TRBV7-8 and TRBJ1-1, with TRBD1 as a possible D gene (6 bases). Trimming stripped 5 bases from V and 3 bases from J, with 16 bases between. The CDR3 contains 15 residues. Germline V CDR1 and CDR2: SGHVS, FQNEAQ. CDR3 sequence reads: CASSASQGMHTEAFF. Here the CDR3 DNA reads TGTGCCAGCAGCGCAAGCCAGGGGATGCACACTGAAGCTTTCTTT.

The chain combines TRBV5-1 with TRBJ1-2, with 7 bases aligning to TRBD1. Germline V gene lookup returns CDR1 SGHRS and CDR2 YFSETQ. The CDR3 contains 17 residues. Unmatched junction bases numbered 12, after V lost 0 bases and J lost 4 bases. CDR3 sequence reads: CASSLVRGTAAPYGYTF. The CDR3 DNA follows: TGCGCCAGCAGCTTGGTCAGGGGGACAGCGGCTCCCTATGGCTACACCTTC.

The chain recombines TRBV28 with TRBJ2-5; 11 nucleotides align to TRBD2. CDR3 length: 14 residues. Germline values: CDR1 MDHEN, CDR2 SYDVKM. V was clipped by 7 bases and J by 11 bases; unmatched bases: 12. CDR3 residues: CASKPSGTSGPQYF. In nucleotides, the CDR3 is TGTGCCAGCAAACCCTCCGGGACTAGCGGACCTCAGTACTTC.

The chain is built from TRBV5-4 and TRBJ2-2; 9 nucleotides agree with TRBD2. CDR3 length: 16 residues. Trimming cost V 3 bases and J 5 bases; bases outside gene matches: 8. Germline V CDR1 and CDR2: SGHNT, YYREEE (reference sequence). The CDR3 DNA is TGTGCCAGCAGCTCCATTGCGGGGGGGCAAACCGGGGAGCTGTTTTTT. It yields the protein CASSSIAGGQTGELFF.

V and J are TRBV11-2 and TRBJ1-4; D uncertain. Germline V gene lookup returns CDR1 SGHAT and CDR2 FQNNGV. Trimming shortened V by 7 bases and J by 5 bases, and 17 bases separated the two germline ends. The CDR3 has 15 residues. CDR3 residues: CASTLQGSLNEKLFF. The CDR3 DNA reads as TGTGCCAGCACCCTGCAAGGCAGCCTGAATGAAAAACTGTTTTTT.

The chain uses TRBV7-2 and TRBJ1-6; 7 bases line up with TRBD1. V dropped 2 bases and J dropped 5; count of bases not matched to a gene: 3. This CDR3 has 15 residues. CDR1 and CDR2 from the germline V gene are SGHTA and FQGNSA. CDR3 in DNA: TGTGCCAGCAGCTTATACGGGACAGATAATTCACCCCTCCACTTT. Amino acid sequence: CASSLYGTDNSPLHF.

The chain is built from TRBV19 and TRBJ2-7, with D perhaps TRBD1 (5 bases). Germline CDR1 and CDR2: LNHDA and SQIVND (reference sequence). Trimming took off 6 bases at V and 4 bases at J, with 13 bases between the two ends. The CDR3 extends over 13 amino acids. Here the CDR3 reads CASSETDRYEQYF. CDR3 nucleotides: TGTGCCAGTAGCGAGACAGACCGTTACGAGCAGTACTTC.

The chain has TRBV27 and TRBJ2-7; D uncertain. The CDR3 is 14 amino acids. CDR1 and CDR2 (germline): MNHEY, SMNVEV (reference sequence). V lost 4 bases and J lost 4, with 14 bases in between. CDR3 in amino acids: CASSSRSSDYEQYF. The CDR3, as DNA: TGTGCCAGCAGTTCCCGCAGCAGCGATTACGAGCAGTACTTC.

V and J are TRBV5-1 and TRBJ2-2; tentative D call: TRBD1 (6 bases). The V gene's germline CDR1 is SGHRS and CDR2 YFSETQ. CDR3 length: 19 residues. Trimming stripped 8 bases from V and 0 bases from J, with 26 bases between. CDR3 sequence: CASKSTHGRDIANTGELFF. The CDR3, as DNA: TGCGCCAGTAAATCGACACACGGAAGGGACATCGCGAACACCGGGGAGCTGTTTTTT. Based on the CDR3 plus reference TRBV5-1 and TRBJ2-2, the full variable domain is KAGVTQTPRYLIKTRGQQVTLSCSPISGHRSVSWYQQTPGQGLQFLFEYFSETQRNKGNFPGRFSGRQFSNSRSEMNVSTLELGDSALYLCASKSTHGRDIANTGELFFGEGSRLTVL.

The chain links TRBV27 to TRBJ2-3, with no clear D. The CDR3 is made up of 12 amino acids. V was cut by 3 bases and J by 5 bases, with 6 bases left in between. Germline V gives CDR1 MNHEY, CDR2 SMNVEV (reference sequence). CDR3 in amino acids: CASSFNLDTQYF. CDR3 coding DNA: TGTGCCAGCAGTTTCAACTTAGATACGCAGTATTTT.

This clone was counted between two and nine times. The chain is built from TRBV6-1 and TRBJ1-5; no clear D gene. Germline V lookup: CDR1 MNHNS, CDR2 SASEGT. The CDR3 is 17 amino acids. V lost 3 bases to trimming and J lost 0 bases, with 15 bases between them. CDR3 in amino acids: CASSDSPPLYSNQPQHF. The CDR3 DNA is TGTGCCAGCAGTGATTCCCCCCCCCTCTATAGCAATCAGCCCCAGCATTTT.

The V gene is TRBV2, the J gene TRBJ2-7, with 8 bases identical to TRBD2. The CDR3 has 13 residues. After removal of 9 bases from V and 6 bases from J, the junction contained 10 bases not matched to a gene. Germline lookup yields CDR1 SNHLY and CDR2 FYNNEI. CDR3 loop: CASGLADRGEQYF. Here the CDR3 DNA reads TGTGCCAGTGGACTAGCCGACCGGGGCGAGCAGTACTTC.

The rearrangement links TRBV27 to TRBJ1-5, with D perhaps TRBD1 (6 bases). The V end was cut by 7 bases, the J end by 3 bases, with 13 bases between. This CDR3 spans 14 amino acids. Germline CDR1 reads MNHEY; CDR2 reads SMNVEV (reference sequence). CDR3 coding DNA: TGTGCCAGCAACCCGGGACAATCCAATCAGCCCCAGCATTTT. Residues: CASNPGQSNQPQHF.

The gene calls are TRBV7-9 and TRBJ2-3, with D unresolved. Germline CDR1 and CDR2: SEHNR and FQNEAQ (reference sequence). The V end was cut by 5 bases, the J end by 4 bases, with 13 bases between. The CDR3 covers 14 residues. CDR3 DNA sequence: TGTGCCAGCAGCCGCGATCCCCCGCCAGATACGCAGTATTTT. Its protein is CASSRDPPPDTQYF.

The chain employs TRBV9 and TRBJ1-4; the match to TRBD1 covers 7 bases. The CDR3 consists of 18 residues. V dropped 4 bases and J dropped 0; count of bases not matched to a gene: 12. CDR1 and CDR2 (germline): SGDLS, YYNGEE. The DNA of the CDR3 is TGTGCCAGCAGCCCCCAATCCGGACAGGCAACAACTAATGAAAAACTGTTTTTT. This gives the protein CASSPQSGQATTNEKLFF.